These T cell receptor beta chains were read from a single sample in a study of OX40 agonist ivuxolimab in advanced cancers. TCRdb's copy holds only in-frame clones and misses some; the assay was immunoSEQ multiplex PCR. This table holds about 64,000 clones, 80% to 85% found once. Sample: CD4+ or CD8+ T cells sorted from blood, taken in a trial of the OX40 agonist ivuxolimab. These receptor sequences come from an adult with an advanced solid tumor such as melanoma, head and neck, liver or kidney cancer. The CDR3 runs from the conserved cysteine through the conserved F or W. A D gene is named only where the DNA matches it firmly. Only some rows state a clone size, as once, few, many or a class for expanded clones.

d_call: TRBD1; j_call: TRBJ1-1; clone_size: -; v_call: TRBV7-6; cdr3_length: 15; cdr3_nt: TGTGCCAGCAGCTTAGTGACAGGGATTAACACTGAAGCTTTCTTT; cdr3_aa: CASSLVTGINTEAFF
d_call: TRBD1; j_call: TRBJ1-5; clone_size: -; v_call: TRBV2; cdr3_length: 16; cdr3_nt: TGTGCCAGCACAGAGGACCGGGACAGAATAAATCAGCCCCAGCATTTT; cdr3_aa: CASTEDRDRINQPQHF
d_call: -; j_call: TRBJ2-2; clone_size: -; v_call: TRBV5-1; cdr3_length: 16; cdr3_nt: TGCGCCAGCAGCTCCACTCGGGGGCGGGACACCGGGGAGCTGTTTTTT; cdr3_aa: CASSSTRGRDTGELFF
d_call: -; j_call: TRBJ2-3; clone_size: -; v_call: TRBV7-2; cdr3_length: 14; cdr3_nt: TGTGCCAGCAGCTTAGGGAGGTCCACAGATACGCAGTATTTT; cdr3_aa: CASSLGRSTDTQYF
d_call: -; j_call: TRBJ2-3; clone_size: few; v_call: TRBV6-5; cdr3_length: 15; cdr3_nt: TGTGCCAGCAGTTCGGCTAGATCGGGCACAGATACGCAGTATTTT; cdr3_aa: CASSSARSGTDTQYF
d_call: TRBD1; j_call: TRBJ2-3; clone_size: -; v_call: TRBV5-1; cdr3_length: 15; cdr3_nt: TGCGCCAGCAGCTTGGGGGACAGGGGCCGGGATACGCAGTATTTT; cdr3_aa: CASSLGDRGRDTQYF
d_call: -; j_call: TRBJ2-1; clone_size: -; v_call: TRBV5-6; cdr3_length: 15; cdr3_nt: TGTGCCAGCAGCTTGGATTACGGGAACTACAATGAGCAGTTCTTC; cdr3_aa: CASSLDYGNYNEQFF
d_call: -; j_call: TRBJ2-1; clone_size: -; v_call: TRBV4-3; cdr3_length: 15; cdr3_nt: TGCGCCAGCAGCCAAGAGGGATCCCTTTGGGATGAGCAGTTCTTC; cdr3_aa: CASSQEGSLWDEQFF
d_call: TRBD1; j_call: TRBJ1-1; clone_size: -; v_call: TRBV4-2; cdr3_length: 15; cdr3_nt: TGTGCCAGCAGCCGCAGACAGGGGCCCGGCACTGAAGCTTTCTTT; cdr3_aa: CASSRRQGPGTEAFF
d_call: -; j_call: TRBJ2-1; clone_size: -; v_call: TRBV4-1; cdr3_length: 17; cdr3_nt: TGCGCCAGCAGCCAAGCCAGGGCTGATAGGCTGTACAATGAGCAGTTCTTC; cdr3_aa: CASSQARADRLYNEQFF
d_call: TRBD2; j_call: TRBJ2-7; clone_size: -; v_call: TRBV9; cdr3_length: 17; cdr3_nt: TGTGCCAGCAAACGGGGGGAGTTTGAGCGGGAGTACTACGAGCAGTACTTC; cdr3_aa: CASKRGEFEREYYEQYF
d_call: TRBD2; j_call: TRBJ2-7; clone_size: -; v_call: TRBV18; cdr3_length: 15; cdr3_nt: TGTGCCAGCTCGCCACTAGCGACCGATTTGGGCGAGCAGTACTTC; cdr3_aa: CASSPLATDLGEQYF
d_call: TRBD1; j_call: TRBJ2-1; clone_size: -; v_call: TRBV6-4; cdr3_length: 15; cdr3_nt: TGTGCCAGCAGTGACAGTAGACAGGGAGCCGATGAGCAGTTCTTC; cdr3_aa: CASSDSRQGADEQFF
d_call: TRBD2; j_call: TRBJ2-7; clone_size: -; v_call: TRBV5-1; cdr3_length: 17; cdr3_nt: TGCGCCAGCAGCTTGGCCCCGGGGGGTGGGGAAACCTACGAGCAGTACTTC; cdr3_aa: CASSLAPGGGETYEQYF
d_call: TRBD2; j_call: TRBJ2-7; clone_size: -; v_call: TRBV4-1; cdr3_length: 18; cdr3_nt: TGCGCCAGCAGCCAAGCAACTAGCGGGGGGGCCTTGCTCTACGAGCAGTACTTC; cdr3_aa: CASSQATSGGALLYEQYF
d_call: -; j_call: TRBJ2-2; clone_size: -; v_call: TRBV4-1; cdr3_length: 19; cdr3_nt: TGCGCCAGCAGCCTAAGACCTCCTCCGGGACACTTGAACACCGGGGAGCTGTTTTTT; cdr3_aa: CASSLRPPPGHLNTGELFF
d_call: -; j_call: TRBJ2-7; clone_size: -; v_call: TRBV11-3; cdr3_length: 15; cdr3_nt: TGCGCCAGCAGCCAAGCAACAGGTGGGGCCTACGAGCAGTACTTC; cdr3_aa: CASSQATGGAYEQYF
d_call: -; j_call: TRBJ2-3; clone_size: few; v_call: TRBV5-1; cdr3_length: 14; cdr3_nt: TGCGCCAGCAGCTGGCCCAGAAGCACAGATACGCAGTATTTT; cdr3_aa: CASSWPRSTDTQYF
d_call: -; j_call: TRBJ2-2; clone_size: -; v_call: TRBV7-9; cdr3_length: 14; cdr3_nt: TGTGCCAGCAGGTTAACGGGTAGTGCCGGGGAGCTGTTTTTT; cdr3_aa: CASRLTGSAGELFF
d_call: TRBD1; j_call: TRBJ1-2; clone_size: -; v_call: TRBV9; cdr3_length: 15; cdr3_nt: TGTGCCAGCAGCGTCCAACCGGGACAGGGGGATGGCTACACCTTC; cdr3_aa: CASSVQPGQGDGYTF
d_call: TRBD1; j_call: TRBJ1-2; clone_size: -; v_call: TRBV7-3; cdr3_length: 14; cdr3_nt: TGTGCCAGCAGCTCATCGGGACAGGGGGAGAGCTACACCTTC; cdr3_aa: CASSSSGQGESYTF
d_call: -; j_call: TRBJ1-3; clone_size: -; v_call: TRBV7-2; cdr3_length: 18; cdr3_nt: TGTGCCAGCAGCCCTGGGGCGTGGCAGAGCCTCTCTGGAAACACCATATATTTT; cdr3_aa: CASSPGAWQSLSGNTIYF
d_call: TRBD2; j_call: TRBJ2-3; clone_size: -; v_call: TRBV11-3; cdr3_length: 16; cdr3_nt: TGTGCCAGCAGCTTAGATCTAGCGGGGGGGCAAGATACGCAGTATTTT; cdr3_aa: CASSLDLAGGQDTQYF
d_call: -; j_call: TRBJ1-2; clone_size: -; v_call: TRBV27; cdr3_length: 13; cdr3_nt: TGTGCCAGCAGTTTACATGGCAGCTATGGCTACACCTTC; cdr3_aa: CASSLHGSYGYTF
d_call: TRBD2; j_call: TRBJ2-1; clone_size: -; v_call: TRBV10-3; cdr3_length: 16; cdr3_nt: TGTGCCATCAGTGCCCGGACTAGCGGGAGTATCGATGAGCAGTTCTTC; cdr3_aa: CAISARTSGSIDEQFF
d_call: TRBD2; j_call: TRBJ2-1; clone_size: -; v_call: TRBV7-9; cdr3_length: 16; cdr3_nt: TGTGCCAGCAGCCAACTACTAGCGCCTACCTACAATGAGCAGTTCTTC; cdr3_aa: CASSQLLAPTYNEQFF
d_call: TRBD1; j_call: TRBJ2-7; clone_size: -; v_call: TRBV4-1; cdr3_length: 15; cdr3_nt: TGCGCCAGCAGCCACGAGGACAGGGCGGCATGGGAGCAGTACTTC; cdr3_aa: CASSHEDRAAWEQYF
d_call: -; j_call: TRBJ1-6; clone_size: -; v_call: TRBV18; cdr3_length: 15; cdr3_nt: TGTGCCAGCTCACCACCGACAGGCGGGGATTCACCCCTCCACTTT; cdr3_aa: CASSPPTGGDSPLHF